The 25 T cell receptor beta chains in this list originate from one sample, sequenced in a study of cytomegalovirus exposure and HLA in healthy donors. The primer mix had 60 Vbeta and 13 Jbeta primers. Clones were sequenced by immunoSEQ multiplex PCR, and TCRdb holds only the in-frame ones, with some missing. Counted here are some 130,000 clones, roughly 70% occurring once; the ten biggest clones make up around 3.1%. The specimen sequenced was PBMCs. These receptors came from a middle-aged man in good health and CMV-seronegative.

The chain links TRBV27 to TRBJ1-5, with 7 nucleotides matching TRBD1. The CDR3 length is 16 residues. CDR1 and CDR2 (germline): MNHEY, SMNVEV (reference sequence). The J segment lost 6 bases and the V segment lost 6 bases, leaving 14 bases of the junction unmatched. CDR3 protein: CASRSAWDRAFQPQHF. CDR3 DNA sequence: TGTGCCAGCAGATCCGCGTGGGACAGAGCCTTTCAGCCCCAGCATTTT.

This rearrangement joins TRBV18 to TRBJ2-7; 7 nucleotides agree with TRBD2. V trimming: 3 bases; J trimming: 5 bases; junction bases outside the gene matches: 4. CDR1 and CDR2 from the germline V gene are KGHSH and LQKENI. The CDR3 has 13 amino acids. CDR3 nucleotides: TGTGCCAGCTCACCGGCGGGGGAAGACGAGCAGTACTTC. Its protein is CASSPAGEDEQYF.

This clone was recorded once. V and J are TRBV2 and TRBJ2-7, with D possibly TRBD1 on 7 matching bases. The germline CDR1 and CDR2 sequences are SNHLY and FYNNEI. V dropped 7 bases and J dropped 12 bases, with 19 bases sitting between them. The CDR3 runs to 12 residues. The CDR3 DNA follows: TGTGCCAGCACCCAGGGGGGCCCACTCGCGTACTTC. Its translation: CASTQGGPLAYF.

This clone came up once. The V gene is TRBV4-3, the J gene TRBJ1-3, with D unclear. V was cut by 0 bases and J by 0 bases, with 21 bases left in between. CDR3 length equals 20 residues. CDR1 is LGHNA and CDR2 is YSLEER in the germline V gene. This CDR3 is CASSQDHSGSILHSGNTIYF. The CDR3 DNA is TGCGCCAGCAGCCAAGATCATTCGGGATCCATCCTACACTCTGGAAACACCATATATTTT.

V gene TRBV28 combines with J gene TRBJ2-5; TRBD1 might be the D (5 bases). The CDR3 has 15 residues. The germline V gene has CDR1 MDHEN and CDR2 SYDVKM. Trimming left V 6 bases short and J 3 bases short, with 17 bases between. The CDR3 bases are TGTGCCAGCAGCCCCCAGGGTGTCTCCGAAGAGACCCAGTACTTC. Translating gives CASSPQGVSEETQYF.

The gene calls are TRBV28 and TRBJ2-7, with 10 bases lining up with TRBD2. The CDR3 has 16 amino acids. V lost 6 bases to trimming and J lost 6 bases; unmatched junction nucleotides: 14. Germline CDR1 MDHEN, CDR2 SYDVKM. In nucleotides, the CDR3 is TGTGCCAGCAGCTCCCCCGGGACTAGCGCGGGCTCCGAGCAGTACTTC. Residues: CASSSPGTSAGSEQYF.

The chain has TRBV7-3 and TRBJ1-1; D remains unclear. The length of the CDR3 is 13 residues. Trimming took off 8 bases at V and 3 bases at J, with 13 bases between the two ends. Per germline, CDR1 SGHTA and CDR2 FQGTGA. CDR3 loop: CASARRVDTEAFF. In nucleotides, the CDR3 is TGTGCCAGCGCCCGGCGGGTGGACACTGAAGCTTTCTTT.

The CDR3 loop is CASSVTWGGTARDLFF. The DNA for the CDR3 is TGTGCCAGTAGTGTCACCTGGGGCGGGACAGCTCGAGACCTGTTTTTT. The gene calls are TRBV19 and TRBJ1-4; 7 bases are shared with TRBD1. The CDR3 totals 16 residues. The V gene end was trimmed by 5 bases and the J gene end by 14 bases; junction bases not matched to a gene: 20. The germline V gene has CDR1 LNHDA and CDR2 SQIVND (reference sequence).

This chain connects TRBV7-2 to TRBJ1-2; possible D gene TRBD1, 5 bases. CDR1 is SGHTA and CDR2 is FQGNSA in the germline V gene. This CDR3 has 16 residues. V lost 0 bases to trimming and J lost 0 bases, with 11 bases between them. DNA for the CDR3: TGTGCCAGCAGCTTAGCGTCCCAGGGCGCTAACTATGGCTACACCTTC. Amino acids: CASSLASQGANYGYTF.

V gene TRBV18 combines with J gene TRBJ2-3, with 8 bases lining up with TRBD1. Germline V gene data show CDR1 as KGHSH and CDR2 as LQKENI. With V trimmed by 3 bases and J by 2 bases, 4 bases remained unmatched. The CDR3 runs to 15 residues. The CDR3 is CASSPDRALTDTQYF. CDR3 nucleotide sequence: TGTGCCAGCTCACCGGACAGGGCACTCACAGATACGCAGTATTTT.

The chain carries TRBV4-3 and TRBJ2-7; TRBD2 matches 7 bases. Germline assignment: CDR1 LGHNA and CDR2 YSLEER. With 4 bases clipped from V and 6 bases from J, the junction kept 6 bases outside the gene matches. The CDR3 spans 13 residues. CDR3 DNA sequence: TGCGCCAGCAGCCCGGGAGGCGGGGGCGAGCAGTACTTC. Translated: CASSPGGGGEQYF.

The V and J genes are TRBV7-2 and TRBJ1-5; 10 bases are shared with TRBD1. V shed 5 bases, J shed 6 bases, and the junction held 7 bases outside the gene matches. From germline, CDR1 is SGHTA and CDR2 FQGNSA. The CDR3 spans 15 residues. The CDR3 DNA reads as TGTGCCAGCAGCCCGACAGGGGGCGCGGGTCAGCCCCAGCATTTT. Translation: CASSPTGGAGQPQHF.

The rearrangement links TRBV2 to TRBJ2-5; 8 bases are shared with TRBD2. Per the germline V gene, CDR1 is SNHLY and CDR2 is FYNNEI. There are 11 residues in the CDR3. V dropped 8 bases and J dropped 4; count of bases not matched to a gene: 0. CDR3 nucleotides: TGTGCCAGCGCGGGGGGAGAGACCCAGTACTTC. Protein sequence: CASAGGETQYF.

The rearrangement joins TRBV7-9 to TRBJ2-6; D not resolved. Trimming cost V 5 bases and J 0 bases, with 8 bases left between them. Looked up from germline, CDR1 is SEHNR and CDR2 is FQNEAQ (reference sequence). The CDR3 contains 15 residues. CDR3 protein: CASSRSVSGANVLTF. CDR3 bases: TGTGCCAGCAGCCGGAGCGTCTCTGGGGCCAACGTCCTGACTTTC. The whole variable domain, remainder taken from reference TRBV7-9 and TRBJ2-6, is DTGVSQNPRHKITKRGQNVTFRCDPISEHNRLYWYRQTLGQGPEFLTYFQNEAQLEKSRLLSDRFSAERPKGSFSTLEIQRTEQGDSAMYLCASSRSVSGANVLTFGAGSRLTVL.

The rearrangement uses TRBV2 and TRBJ1-3; 9 nucleotides line up with TRBD1. Germline V gene lookup returns CDR1 SNHLY and CDR2 FYNNEI. This CDR3 is built from 12 residues. J gave up 10 bases and V 4 bases, and 2 bases lay outside the gene matches. The CDR3 loop is CASSVDRGTIYF. CDR3 coding DNA: TGTGCCAGCAGTGTGGACAGGGGAACCATATATTTT.

The chain recombines TRBV19 with TRBJ2-3; D call uncertain. The CDR3 covers 14 residues. CDR1 LNHDA and CDR2 SQIVND come from the germline V gene (reference sequence). Between the trimmed V and J ends, which lost 2 bases and 0 bases, there was a span of 6 bases. The CDR3 protein is CASSIQASTDTQYF. The DNA of the CDR3 is TGTGCCAGTAGTATACAGGCGAGCACAGATACGCAGTATTTT. Looking up the rest from reference TRBV19 and TRBJ2-3 gives the full variable domain: DGGITQSPKYLFRKEGQNVTLSCEQNLNHDAMYWYRQDPGQGLRLIYYSQIVNDFQKGDIAEGYSVSREKKESFPLTVTSAQKNPTAFYLCASSIQASTDTQYFGPGTRLTVL.

This chain uses TRBV5-1 with TRBJ2-7, with D unclear. CDR3 length: 15 amino acids. V was shortened by 0 bases and J by 2 bases, with 12 bases between the two germline ends. Per germline, CDR1 SGHRS and CDR2 YFSETQ. As DNA, the CDR3 is TGCGCCAGCAGCTTGGTGGGCGTACTCACCTACGAGCAGTACTTC. Amino acids: CASSLVGVLTYEQYF.

The chain has TRBV6-6 and TRBJ2-7; possibly TRBD1 for D (6 bases). V lost 7 bases and J lost 4, with 11 bases in between. The CDR3 loop spans 12 amino acids. The germline CDR1 and CDR2 sequences are MNHNY and SVGAGI (reference sequence). The CDR3 nucleotides read TGTGCCAGCAAGAGGGGGTCTTACGAGCAGTACTTC. Amino acid sequence: CASKRGSYEQYF.

The chain employs TRBV7-8 and TRBJ2-3; D gene unclear. The germline gives CDR1 SGHVS, CDR2 FQNEAQ. The CDR3 is made up of 13 amino acids. V was shortened by 5 bases and J by 2 bases, with 8 bases between the two germline ends. The CDR3 spells CASSPNPTDTQYF. CDR3 nucleotides: TGTGCCAGCAGCCCTAACCCCACAGATACGCAGTATTTT.

The gene calls are TRBV29-1 and TRBJ2-1, with a tentative D call TRBD1 (7 bases). The V gene's germline CDR1 is SQVTM and CDR2 ANQGSEA. The V end lost 0 bases, the J end lost 8 bases, and 17 bases lay between the germline ends. The CDR3 sequence is 15 residues long. CDR3 nucleotide sequence: TGCAGCGTTGAAGATTTTTTGGAGGGGGCCTATGAGCAGTTCTTC. It yields the protein CSVEDFLEGAYEQFF.

The CDR3 reads CASSLVATLGTGVYEQYF. DNA of the CDR3: TGTGCCAGCAGCTTAGTTGCTACGCTTGGGACAGGGGTATACGAGCAGTACTTC. This chain joins TRBV7-9 and TRBJ2-7; 10 nucleotides match TRBD1. V trimming: 1 base; J trimming: 4 bases; junction bases outside the gene matches: 13. Looked up from germline, CDR1 is SEHNR and CDR2 is FQNEAQ (reference sequence). This CDR3 is built from 18 residues.

J is TRBJ2-5 and V is TRBV30; TRBD1 matches at 10 bases. The DNA matches TRBJ2-7 better at its end, which makes the J call doubtful. Germline lookup yields CDR1 GTSNPN and CDR2 SVGIG (reference sequence). The CDR3 extends over 14 amino acids. CDR3: CAWIPGQGAYEQYF. CDR3 in DNA: TGTGCCTGGATCCCCGGACAGGGGGCCTACGAGCAGTACTTC.

This clone was detected only a few times. The V and J genes are TRBV5-4 and TRBJ2-5; 7 bases agree with TRBD1. Trimming took 1 base from V and 4 from J; bases not matched to a gene: 4. The CDR3 contains 14 residues. Per the germline V gene, CDR1 is SGHNT and CDR2 is YYREEE (reference sequence). CDR3 region: CASSLMAGGETQYF. The CDR3 nucleotides read TGTGCCAGCAGCTTGATGGCAGGGGGAGAGACCCAGTACTTC. The full variable domain, rest sourced from reference TRBV5-4 and TRBJ2-5, is ETGVTQSPTHLIKTRGQQVTLRCSSQSGHNTVSWYQQALGQGPQFIFQYYREEENGRGNFPPRFSGLQFPNYSSELNVNALELDDSALYLCASSLMAGGETQYFGPGTRLLVL.

The sample holds a few counts of this clone. This chain connects TRBV30 to TRBJ1-5, with 8 bases that match TRBD1. Germline V lookup: CDR1 GTSNPN, CDR2 SVGIG (reference sequence). The CDR3 consists of 15 residues. J gave up 2 bases and V 5 bases, and 8 bases lay outside the gene matches. The CDR3 DNA is TGTGCCTGGGGGACCAAGACAGGGGGCAATCAGCCCCAGCATTTT. Amino acid sequence: CAWGTKTGGNQPQHF. The complete variable domain, with remaining parts taken from reference TRBV30 and TRBJ1-5, reads SQTIHQWPATLVQPVGSPLSLECTVEGTSNPNLYWYRQAAGRGLQLLFYSVGIGQISSEVPQNLSASRPQDRQFILSSKKLLLSDSGFYLCAWGTKTGGNQPQHFGDGTRLSIL.

Remarks on this clone: An end of the junction does not agree with germline; a read error may underlie this. The genes are TRBV7-2 and TRBJ2-7; D is uncertain. The CDR3 contains 12 residues. Germline CDR1 SGHTA, CDR2 FQGNSA. CDR3 loop: CASSSTSFEQYF. Written as DNA, the CDR3 is TGTGCCAGCAGCTCTACCTCCTTCGAGCAGTACTTC.